This T cell receptor (beta chain) was identified in a study of technical replicates of blood from a few donors. The protocol was immunoSEQ multiplex PCR, while the TCRdb copy is restricted to in-frame clones and leaves out a portion. This sample yields tens of thousands of clones, of which 94% are seen a single time; about 0.4% belongs to the top ten. The sample was T cells isolated from PBMCs. This receptor was taken from a human donor in good health.

The CDR3 is CASSIQASKETQYF. The CDR3 coding sequence is TGTGCCAGTAGTATTCAGGCCAGCAAAGAGACCCAGTACTTC. The chain employs TRBV19 and TRBJ2-5; no clear D. Germline CDR1 reads LNHDA; CDR2 reads SQIVND (reference sequence). The CDR3 is 14 amino acids. V gave up 3 bases and J gave up 3 bases, with 11 bases separating them.